The sequence of this T cell receptor (beta chain) was determined in a study of neurological immune-mediated disorders. Study-wide findings and caveats: No CDR3 amino acid sequences recurred among expanded clones across subjects, suggesting private repertoires in all groups.

Regarding time point: technical triplicate 3. PBMCs stored at -80 C, 2 million in total, were the source of the unsorted libraries. In the case of this clonotype: Its antigen is unidentified.

The cDNA was produced through 5'RACE with 10-nucleotide random UMIs. A single run covered 15-18 subjects with over 180 million TCR-beta sequences. Each CDR3 protein is one row after TCRdb ran MiXCR on the 5' RACE reads. The sample lists around 47,000 distinct CDR3 sequences, around a fifth occurring once. The ends were cut back, 0 bases at V and 0 bases at J, with 15 bases in the middle. This CDR3 has 17 amino acids. Germline CDR1 reads DFQATT; CDR2 reads SNEGSKA (reference sequence). Material for sequencing was PBMCs. This chain uses TRBV20-1 with TRBJ1-5; maybe TRBD1 (6 bases). This sequence originates from a man in his sixties with HTLV-1-associated myelopathy (HAM/TSP). CDR3 residues: CSARDNLGRGSNQPQHF. As DNA, the CDR3 is TGCAGTGCTAGAGATAATTTGGGCAGGGGTAGCAATCAGCCCCAGCATTTT.